The clone carrying this T cell receptor beta chain was detected ten times or more. Its cognate antigen is unknown. This sample is drawn from a study of early T cells in non-severe SARS-CoV-2 infection. In the study overall: Sequencing input comprised bulk RNA from unsorted whole blood; chain pairing was not available. Study-wide points: VDJdb-based matching was biased toward anti-spike CD8 responses and missed private and CD4 specificities.

The library protocol tagged individual cDNA molecules with unique molecular identifiers. A single record per CDR3 protein comes from TCRdb applying MiXCR to the 5' RACE reads. The sample has fewer than 100,000 distinct CDR3 sequences, approximately 13% seen once. This CDR3 comprises 15 residues. V gave up 5 bases and J gave up 3 bases; unmatched junction bases: 8. The germline V gene has CDR1 MDHEN and CDR2 SYDVKM. This TCR was sampled from an adult who was a healthcare worker with PCR-confirmed SARS-CoV-2 infection or an uninfected control (not recorded which). Sample: whole blood. This chain connects TRBV28 to TRBJ1-2, with 8 bases matching TRBD1. The CDR3 nucleotides read TGTGCCAGCAGTGAGATTGGGACAGGCGACTATGGCTACACCTTC. Its translation is CASSEIGTGDYGYTF.